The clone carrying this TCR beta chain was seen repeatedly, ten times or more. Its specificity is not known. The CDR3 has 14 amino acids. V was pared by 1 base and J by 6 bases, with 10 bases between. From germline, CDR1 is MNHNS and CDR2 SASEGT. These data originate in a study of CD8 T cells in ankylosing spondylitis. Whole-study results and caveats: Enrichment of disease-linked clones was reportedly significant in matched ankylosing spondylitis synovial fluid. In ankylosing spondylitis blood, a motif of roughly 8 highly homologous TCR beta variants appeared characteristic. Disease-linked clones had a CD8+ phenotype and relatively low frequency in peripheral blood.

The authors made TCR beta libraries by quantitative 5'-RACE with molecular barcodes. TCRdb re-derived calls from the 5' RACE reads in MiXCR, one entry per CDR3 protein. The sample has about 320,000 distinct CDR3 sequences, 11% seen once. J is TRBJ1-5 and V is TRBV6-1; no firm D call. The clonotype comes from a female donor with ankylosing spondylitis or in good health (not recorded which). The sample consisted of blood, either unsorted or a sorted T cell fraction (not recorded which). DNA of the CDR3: TGTGCCAGCAGTGAAGTGACCTGGGGTCAGCCCCAGCATTTT. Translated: CASSEVTWGQPQHF.